This is a list of T cell receptor beta chains from one sample in a study of CD8+CD57+ T cells in acquired aplastic anemia. One entry per CDR3 protein results from TCRdb running MiXCR on the reads. The table lists approximately 380,000 distinct CDR3 sequences, 55% to 75% of them singletons. The sequencing input was sorted CD4+, CD8+, or CD8+CD57+ T cells (not recorded which) from PBMCs. The receptors were gathered from a human donor in good health, serving as a control. The CDR3 runs from the conserved cysteine through the conserved F or W. D genes are given only for firm matches. Only part of the rows carry a size: once, few, many, or a class if the clone is expanded.

once	TRBV7-6	.	TRBJ2-2	TGTGCCAGCAGCCCATTGGGGGCCGGGGAGCTGTTTTTT	CASSPLGAGELFF
.	TRBV2	.	TRBJ2-6	TGTGCCAGCAGAGGGACGAGCGCGGGGCAAGACGCCCAGTCTTTC	CASRGTSAGQDAQSF
many	TRBV7-9	.	TRBJ2-7	TGTGCCAGCAACCTGGAGACAGGTGAAGGAAAGCAGTACTTC	CASNLETGEGKQYF
.	TRBV3-1	.	TRBJ1-4	TGTGCCAGCAGCCAATTGTCGGGGGAAGAAAAACTGTTTTTT	CASSQLSGEEKLFF
.	TRBV7-2	.	TRBJ2-7	TGCGCCAGCAGCCAAGTGGGACGGCGGGTCGGGGAGCAGTACTTC	CASSQVGRRVGEQYF
.	TRBV20-1	TRBD1	TRBJ2-7	TGCAGTGCCTCCCAGGGGGCAGAACCACAGCAGTACTTC	CSASQGAEPQQYF
many	TRBV5-1	.	TRBJ1-1	TGCGCCAGCAGCCCCGGAAAGGGGCTGATAAACACTGAAGCTTTCTTT	CASSPGKGLINTEAFF
.	TRBV5-4	.	TRBJ1-3	TGTGCCAGCAAGAGGGAGAATGGAAACACCATATATTTT	CASKRENGNTIYF
.	TRBV9	.	TRBJ2-5	TGTGCCAGCAGCTTAGGTCGGGCAGGGTTGGATAAAGAGACCCAGTACTTC	CASSLGRAGLDKETQYF
.	TRBV15	TRBD1	TRBJ2-5	TGTGCCACCAAGACAGGTCCAGGACAGGAAGACGCCCAGTACTTC	CATKTGPGQEDAQYF
.	TRBV7-2	.	TRBJ1-1	TGTGCCAGCAGCCCAATCCGGACCTACTATGGTGAAGCTTTCTTT	CASSPIRTYYGEAFF
.	TRBV29-1	TRBD1	TRBJ1-1	TGCAGCGGGGGGACAGGGAACACTGAAGCTTTCTTT	CSGGTGNTEAFF
.	TRBV30	.	TRBJ1-5	TGTGCCTTTGGGGGTAAGAGCAATCAGCCCCAGCATTTT	CAFGGKSNQPQHF
.	TRBV19	.	TRBJ2-7	TGTGCCAGCAGCCAAGCAGGGCGCAGCTCCTCACACCAGTACTTT	CASSQAGRSSSHQYF
.	TRBV5-6	.	TRBJ2-5	TGTGCCAGCAGCTTGCGCGAGGGGGAGACCCAGTACTTC	CASSLREGETQYF
.	TRBV7-9	.	TRBJ1-1	TGTGCCAGCAGCTTGGCCGGGGGGAGTGACGCTCTCTTT	CASSLAGGSDALF
many	TRBV7-2	.	TRBJ2-7	TGTGCCAGCAGCTTAACTTTGTCCGGGGAGCAGTACTTC	CASSLTLSGEQYF
once	TRBV9	TRBD1	TRBJ2-7	TGTGCCAGCAGCGTGGGGCAGGGGGCCTACGAGCAGTACTTC	CASSVGQGAYEQYF
few	TRBV2	.	TRBJ2-6	TGTGCCAGCAGCTGGGGGGCCAACGTCCTGACTTTC	CASSWGANVLTF
once	TRBV7-9	.	TRBJ1-2	TGTGCCAGCAGCTGGACTAGCGGGGGGTACGATGAGCAGACCTTC	CASSWTSGGYDEQTF
.	TRBV5-6	.	TRBJ1-2	TGTGCCAGCAGCCTAGTTGCAAATGGCTACACCTTC	CASSLVANGYTF
many	TRBV3-1	TRBD2	TRBJ2-7	TGTGCCAGCAGTGGGGGCCTGGGACTAGCGGGGAGAATCTCCTACGAGCAGTACTTC	CASSGGLGLAGRISYEQYF
.	TRBV11-2	.	TRBJ2-5	TGTGCCAGCAGCTTAGTTTCTAGCCCGATTCAGGGGACCCAGTACTTC	CASSLVSSPIQGTQYF
.	TRBV2	TRBD2	TRBJ2-1	TGTGCCAGCAGTGGAGAGCGGGAGGGGAATGAGCAGTTCTTC	CASSGEREGNEQFF
.	TRBV9	.	TRBJ2-7	TGTGCCAGCAGCTTAACGAGGCGGGATGAGCAGCAGTACTTC	CASSLTRRDEQQYF
.	TRBV2	.	TRBJ1-1	TGCGCCAGCAGCGTAGCGGGGAAGGTTGACGCTGTATCTTTCTTT	CASSVAGKVDAVSFF
.	TRBV9	.	TRBJ2-5	TGTGCCAGCAGCTTAGGAGGCAGCGCCTACGAGCAGTTC	CASSLGGSAYEQF
many	TRBV12-3/TRBV12-4	.	TRBJ1-2	TGTGCCAGCAGCCGTGGACAGAACTATGGCTACACCTTC	CASSRGQNYGYTF
many	TRBV7-6	.	TRBJ1-1	TGTGCCAGCAGCCCCCCCTTTGGGAGCACTGAAGCTCTCTTT	CASSPPFGSTEALF
.	TRBV20-1	TRBD1	TRBJ2-3	TGCAGTGCTTACAGGACAGGGGGGGCAGATACGCAGTATTTT	CSAYRTGGADTQYF
many	TRBV10-3	.	TRBJ1-2	TGTGCCATCAGTGAATCTTCGGGGAACTATGGCTACACCTTC	CAISESSGNYGYTF
.	TRBV7-6	.	TRBJ1-2	TGTGCCAGCAGCTCCACCGGGGGGCATAGGGGCGAGACCTTC	CASSSTGGHRGETF
once	TRBV20-1	.	TRBJ2-3	.	CSAMNTKAFYLCASSNPSTDTQYF
few	TRBV25-1	TRBD2	TRBJ2-5	TGTGCCAGCAGTGAATATAAAGGACTAGCGGGTACCTCGTACCAAGAGACCCAGTACTTC	CASSEYKGLAGTSYQETQYF
few	TRBV15	TRBD2	TRBJ2-7	TGTGCCACCAGCAGATCGGGGGGGTCTCCCTACGAGCAGTACTTC	CATSRSGGSPYEQYF
many	TRBV5-1	TRBD1	TRBJ2-3	TGCGCCAGCAGCCAGGGCTCTCAGGGGGCCCGAGATACGCAGTATTTT	CASSQGSQGARDTQYF
.	TRBV2	TRBD1	TRBJ2-3	TGTGCCAGCCCAAGGACAGGGATGGATACGCAGTATTTT	CASPRTGMDTQYF
many	TRBV5-6	.	TRBJ2-7	TGTGCCAGCAGCTACGCCGGGACGGGTCCCTACGAGCAGTACTTC	CASSYAGTGPYEQYF
few	TRBV7-3	TRBD1	TRBJ1-6	TGTGCCAGCAGCAACAGGGGCTCGACAGGGGGCCTAAATTCACCCCTCCACTTT	CASSNRGSTGGLNSPLHF
few	TRBV9	.	TRBJ1-1	TGTGCCAGCAGCCCCGGGGGGGGGGGCATGGGCACTGAAGCTTTCTTT	CASSPGGGGMGTEAFF
.	TRBV11-2	TRBD1	TRBJ2-6	TGTGCCACAGAAACCGGGACAGGGAGCTCAGGGGCCAACGTCCTGACTTTC	CATETGTGSSGANVLTF
.	TRBV7-2	.	TRBJ2-3	TGTGCCAGCAGCTTAGCGGCGGGGTCAGGATCGCCCCACTTT	CASSLAAGSGSPHF
many	TRBV5-4	TRBD2	TRBJ2-7	TGTGCCAGCAGCCAATGGACTAGCGGGGGTTCCTACGAGCAGTACTTC	CASSQWTSGGSYEQYF
many	TRBV2	.	TRBJ1-2	TGTGCCAGCTCCGATCGGGGCGCCCATGGCTACACCTTC	CASSDRGAHGYTF
.	TRBV19	.	TRBJ1-5	TGTGCCAGTAGTTCGCGAGGCGCCAGCAATCAGCCCCAGCATTTT	CASSSRGASNQPQHF
.	TRBV5-1	.	TRBJ1-4	TGCGCCAGCAGCTTGGCACAGGCCCCTAATGAAAAACTGTTTTTT	CASSLAQAPNEKLFF
once	TRBV7-2	.	TRBJ1-6	TGTGCCAGCAGCTCACAACAGGGTAAGGATAATTCACCCCTCCACTTT	CASSSQQGKDNSPLHF
.	TRBV7-2	TRBD2	TRBJ2-1	TGTGCCGGCAGCGAGCTACTAGCGGGGTCGAGTGAGCAGTTCTTC	CAGSELLAGSSEQFF
.	TRBV7-8	.	TRBJ1-5	TGTGCCAGCAGCTTAGCTCCGAAGGGGGATCAGCCCCAGCATTTT	CASSLAPKGDQPQHF
many	TRBV15	TRBD2	TRBJ2-3	TGTGCCACCAGCAGAGATAGCGGGGGGGCAGATACGCAGTATTTT	CATSRDSGGADTQYF
.	TRBV20-1	.	TRBJ1-6	TGCAGTGCTAGAGATGGAGGGTTGGGGAATTCACCCCTCCACTTT	CSARDGGLGNSPLHF
.	TRBV7-2	.	TRBJ1-2	TGTGCCAGCAGCTTAGGGGTCAATCAGCCCCAGCATTATACCTTC	CASSLGVNQPQHYTF
.	TRBV11-2	.	TRBJ2-5	TGTGCCAGCAGCGGCGGGGTTGGCAAGACCCAGTACTTC	CASSGGVGKTQYF
.	TRBV10-1	.	TRBJ1-1	TGTGCCAGCAGTGAGCAGGTGAAAGATGCAGCTTTCTTT	CASSEQVKDAAFF
.	TRBV11-2	TRBD2	TRBJ2-1	TGTGCCAGCAGCCTTGGGACTAGCGGGGGGGCCTATGAGCAGTTCTTC	CASSLGTSGGAYEQFF
.	TRBV20-1	.	TRBJ1-1	TGCAGTGCCACCCCGGGGGGAAATGCTGAAGCTTTCTTT	CSATPGGNAEAFF
many	TRBV12-5	.	TRBJ2-3	TGTGCTAGTGGTTTACGAGGAGGAACTAGCACAGATACGCAGTATTTT	CASGLRGGTSTDTQYF
many	TRBV4-3	.	TRBJ1-5	TGCGCCAGCAGCCAAGGCCTCAATCAGCCCCAGCATTTT	CASSQGLNQPQHF
many	TRBV12-3/TRBV12-4	.	TRBJ1-2	TGTGCCAGCAGAGGGTCGGACAAGGGAGGGTATGGCTACACCTTC	CASRGSDKGGYGYTF